The source of this TCR beta chain is a study of Ad26.COV2.S vaccination and SARS-CoV-2 variants. Study details: Vaccine-arm donor from the placebo-controlled COV1001 Ad26.COV2.S trial. The vaccine Ad26.COV2.S was put into the muscle once, or twice with 56 days between. Overall study results and limits: Post-vaccination spike-specific CD8+ and CD4+ T cell responses reportedly had substantial breadth.

Treatment denoted: 19 received Ad26.COV2.S at low or high dose, single or two shots; about 5 received placebo; per-sample allocation not given. Samples came from day 63 after the first vaccine or placebo injection. On this clone itself: Its antigen is still unknown.

The table came from immunoSEQ multiplex PCR; TCRdb's copy has only in-frame clones and leaves some out. The sample shows hundreds of thousands of clones, about 87% of them seen only once. Germline loops: CDR1 SGHNT, CDR2 YYREEE (reference sequence). V lost 0 bases and J 5 bases, leaving 11 bases between the germline ends. This CDR3 region has 14 residues. V is TRBV5-4 and J is TRBJ1-1, with a possible D match to TRBD1 (5 bases). This clonotype was sampled from a person between 18 and 60 years old who received the Ad26.COV2.S COVID-19 vaccine or a placebo. The sequences come from peripheral blood, collected in a trial of Ad26.COV2.S vaccine versus placebo. DNA for the CDR3: TGTGCCAGCAGCTTGGGACAGTCGGAGACTGAAGCTTTCTTT. Its translation: CASSLGQSETEAFF.